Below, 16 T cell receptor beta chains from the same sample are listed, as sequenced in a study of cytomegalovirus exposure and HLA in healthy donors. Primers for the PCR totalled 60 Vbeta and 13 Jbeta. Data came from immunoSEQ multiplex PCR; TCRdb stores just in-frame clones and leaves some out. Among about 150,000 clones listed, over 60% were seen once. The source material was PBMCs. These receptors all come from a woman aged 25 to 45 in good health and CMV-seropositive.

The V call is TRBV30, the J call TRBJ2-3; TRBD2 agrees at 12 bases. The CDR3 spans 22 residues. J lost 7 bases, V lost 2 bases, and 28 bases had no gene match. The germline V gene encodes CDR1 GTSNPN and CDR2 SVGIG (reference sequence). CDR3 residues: CAWSRKILTLGLAGPFIYTQYF. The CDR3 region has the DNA TGTGCCTGGAGTCGTAAAATACTAACGTTGGGACTAGCGGGTCCGTTCATATATACGCAGTATTTT.

The CDR3 DNA is TGTGCCAGCAGTGGGGCAACTAGCAATCAGCCCCAGCATTTT. Protein sequence: CASSGATSNQPQHF. The rearrangement joins TRBV6-1 to TRBJ1-5; D remains unclear. This CDR3 has 14 residues. V was trimmed by 4 bases and J by 0 bases, leaving 7 bases between them. The germline V gene has CDR1 MNHNS and CDR2 SASEGT.

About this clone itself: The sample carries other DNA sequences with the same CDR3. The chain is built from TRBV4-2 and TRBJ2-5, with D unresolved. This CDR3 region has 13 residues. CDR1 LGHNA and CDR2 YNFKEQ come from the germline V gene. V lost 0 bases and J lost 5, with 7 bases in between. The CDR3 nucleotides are TGTGCCAGCAGCCAAGAGAGGTTCGAGACCCAGTACTTC. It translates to CASSQERFETQYF.

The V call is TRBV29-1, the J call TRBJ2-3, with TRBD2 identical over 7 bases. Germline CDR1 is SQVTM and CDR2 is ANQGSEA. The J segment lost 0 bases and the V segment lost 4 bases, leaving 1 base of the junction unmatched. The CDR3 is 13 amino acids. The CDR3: CSVGLASTDTQYF. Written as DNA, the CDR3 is TGCAGCGTTGGACTAGCTAGCACAGATACGCAGTATTTT.

This CDR3 reads CASRLQGVRTEAFF. The DNA for the CDR3 is TGTGCCAGCAGGTTACAGGGGGTACGCACTGAAGCTTTCTTT. The V and J genes are TRBV11-2 and TRBJ1-1, with 8 bases aligning to TRBD1. CDR1 and CDR2 from the germline V gene are SGHAT and FQNNGV. The CDR3 has 14 amino acids. The V gene end was trimmed by 6 bases and the J gene end by 4 bases; junction bases not matched to a gene: 7.

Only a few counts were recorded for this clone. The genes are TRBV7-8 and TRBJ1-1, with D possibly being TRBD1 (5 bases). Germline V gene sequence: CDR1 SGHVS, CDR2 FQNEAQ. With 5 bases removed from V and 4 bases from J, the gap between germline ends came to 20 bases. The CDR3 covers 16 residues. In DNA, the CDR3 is TGTGCCAGCAGCACAACCATTAACTGGGGCATCACTGAAGCTTTCTTT. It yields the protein CASSTTINWGITEAFF. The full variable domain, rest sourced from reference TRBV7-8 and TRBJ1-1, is GAGVSQSPRYKVAKRGQDVALRCDPISGHVSLFWYQQALGQGPEFLTYFQNEAQLDKSGLPSDRFFAERPEGSVSTLKIQRTQQEDSAVYLCASSTTINWGITEAFFGQGTRLTVV.

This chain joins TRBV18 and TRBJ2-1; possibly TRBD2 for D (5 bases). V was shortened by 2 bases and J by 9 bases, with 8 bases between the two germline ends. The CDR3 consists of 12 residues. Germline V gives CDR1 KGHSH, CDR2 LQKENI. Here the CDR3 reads CASSPVAGEQFF. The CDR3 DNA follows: TGTGCCAGCTCACCAGTGGCGGGTGAGCAGTTCTTC.

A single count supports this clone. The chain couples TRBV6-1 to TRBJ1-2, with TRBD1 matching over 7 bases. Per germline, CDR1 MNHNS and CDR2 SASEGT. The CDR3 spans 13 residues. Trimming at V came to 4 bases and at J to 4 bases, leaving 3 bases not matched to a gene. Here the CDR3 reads CASSGTGSYGYTF. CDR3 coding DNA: TGTGCCAGCAGTGGGACAGGCAGCTATGGCTACACCTTC.

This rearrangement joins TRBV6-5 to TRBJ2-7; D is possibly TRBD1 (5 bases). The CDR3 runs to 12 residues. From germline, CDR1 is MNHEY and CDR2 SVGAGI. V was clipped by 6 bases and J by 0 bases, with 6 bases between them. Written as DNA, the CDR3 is TGTGCCAGCAGCAGGGACTCCTACGAGCAGTACTTC. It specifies CASSRDSYEQYF.

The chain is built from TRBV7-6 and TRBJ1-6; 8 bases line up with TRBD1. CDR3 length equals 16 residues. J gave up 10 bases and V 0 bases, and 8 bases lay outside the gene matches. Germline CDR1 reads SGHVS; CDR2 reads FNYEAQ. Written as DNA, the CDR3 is TGTGCCAGCAGCTTAGCGGACAGGGAAGGAGAGTCACCCCTCCACTTT. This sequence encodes CASSLADREGESPLHF.

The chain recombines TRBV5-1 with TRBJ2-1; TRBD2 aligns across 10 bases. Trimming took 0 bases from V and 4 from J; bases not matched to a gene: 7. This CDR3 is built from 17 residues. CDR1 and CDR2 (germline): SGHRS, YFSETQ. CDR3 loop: CASSLGAGGPLYNEQFF. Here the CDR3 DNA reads TGCGCCAGCAGCTTGGGAGCGGGAGGGCCCCTTTACAATGAGCAGTTCTTC.

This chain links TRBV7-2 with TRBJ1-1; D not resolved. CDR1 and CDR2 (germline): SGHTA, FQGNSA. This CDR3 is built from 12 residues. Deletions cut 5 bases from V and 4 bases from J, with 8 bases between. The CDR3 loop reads CASSILGTEAFF. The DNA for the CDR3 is TGTGCCAGCAGCATCCTAGGCACTGAAGCTTTCTTT.

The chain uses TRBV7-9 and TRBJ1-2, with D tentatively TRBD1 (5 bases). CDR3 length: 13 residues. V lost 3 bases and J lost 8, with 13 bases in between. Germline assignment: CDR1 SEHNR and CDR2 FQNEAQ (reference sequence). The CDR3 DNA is TGTGCCAGCAGCTTTGCAGGGCGGTACGGCTACACCTTC. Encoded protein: CASSFAGRYGYTF.

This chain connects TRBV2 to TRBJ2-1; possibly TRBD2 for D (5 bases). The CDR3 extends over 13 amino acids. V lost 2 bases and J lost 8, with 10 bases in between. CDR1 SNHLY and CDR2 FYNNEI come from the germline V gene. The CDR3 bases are TGTGCCAGCAGTGAATCGCACGGGGATGAGCAGTTCTTC. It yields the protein CASSESHGDEQFF. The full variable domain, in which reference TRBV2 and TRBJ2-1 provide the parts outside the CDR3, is EPEVTQTPSHQVTQMGQEVILRCVPISNHLYFYWYRQILGQKVEFLVSFYNNEISEKSEIFDDQFSVERPDGSNFTLKIRSTKLEDSAMYFCASSESHGDEQFFGPGTRLTVL.

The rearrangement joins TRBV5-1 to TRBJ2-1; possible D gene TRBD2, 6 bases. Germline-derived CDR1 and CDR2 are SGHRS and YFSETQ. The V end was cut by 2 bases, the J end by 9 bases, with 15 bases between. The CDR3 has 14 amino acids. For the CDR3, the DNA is TGCGCCAGCAGCTTTCGGGACTCCAACCTTGAGCAGTTCTTC. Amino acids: CASSFRDSNLEQFF.

The chain's CDR3 is CASSSPGDKAFF. Written as DNA, the CDR3 is TGTGCCAGCAGCTCGCCAGGGGACAAAGCTTTCTTT. This chain links TRBV27 with TRBJ1-1; possibly TRBD1 for D (6 bases). CDR1 and CDR2 (germline): MNHEY, SMNVEV (reference sequence). The V and J ends lost 6 bases and 9 bases respectively, with 14 bases between them. The CDR3 runs 12 residues.